The rows below give T cell receptor beta chains drawn from one sample of a study of T-cell memory formation after mild COVID-19. TCRdb recomputed calls from the 5' RACE reads with MiXCR, one row per CDR3 protein. Seen here are fewer than 600,000 distinct CDR3 sequences, 20% to 25% observed once, and the top ten hold 7% to 9%. Source material: PBMCs or a T cell subset sorted from them (not recorded which). The receptor set was obtained from an adult woman who had mild COVID-19 (a few samples of this study predate the infection). Cell type and time point are not known. CDR3s include the opening cysteine and the closing phenylalanine or tryptophan. The D gene is left open where the match is weak. Some rows have no size entry. The others give once, few or many, or a class for an expanded clone.

TRBD2 | TRBJ2-6 | TRBV7-9 | NA | TGTGCCAGCAGCTCTTCGGGACTAGCGGTCTCTGGGGCCAACGTCCTGACTTTC | CASSSSGLAVSGANVLTF
NA | TRBJ1-4 | TRBV5-1 | few | TGCGCCAGCAGCTTGGGCCCGACAGCCGCCCTAGAAAAACTGTTTTTT | CASSLGPTAALEKLFF
NA | TRBJ1-1 | TRBV9 | few | TGTGCCAGCAGCGTAGGGGGAGGTGGCACTGAAGCTTTCTTT | CASSVGGGGTEAFF
NA | TRBJ1-2 | TRBV12-3/TRBV12-4 | few | TGTGCCAGCAGTCGGGACGACCTCTATGGCTACACCTTC | CASSRDDLYGYTF
TRBD1 | TRBJ2-5 | TRBV12-3/TRBV12-4 | NA | TGTGCCAGCAGTTTGTACAGGGGAAGGGAAGAGACCCAGTACTTC | CASSLYRGREETQYF
TRBD2 | TRBJ2-1 | TRBV20-1 | NA | TGCAGTGCTCCCGTAGCCGCCTCGGGAGGAGCGGGAGGGAAGCAGTTCTTC | CSAPVAASGGAGGKQFF
TRBD2 | TRBJ2-1 | TRBV7-2 | NA | TGTGCCAGCAGCTTTGTTGGGACTACCAATGAGCAGTTCTTC | CASSFVGTTNEQFF
TRBD1 | TRBJ1-1 | TRBV15 | NA | TGTGCCACCCGACAGGGTCGGAACACTGAAGCTTTCTTT | CATRQGRNTEAFF
NA | TRBJ2-3 | TRBV19 | NA | TGTGCCAGTAGTATAAACTCAGATACGCAGTATTTT | CASSINSDTQYF
TRBD1 | TRBJ1-1 | TRBV5-1 | once | TGCGCCAGCAGCTCAAAGGACAGGGGAGAAGCTTTCTTT | CASSSKDRGEAFF
TRBD1 | TRBJ1-2 | TRBV10-2 | NA | TGCGCCAGCGCACCGGACAGGAACCTCTATGGCTACACCTTC | CASAPDRNLYGYTF
NA | TRBJ1-1 | TRBV11-3 | once | TGTGCCAGCAGCTTAGTCGGATTTGACAGCCAAGCTTTCTTT | CASSLVGFDSQAFF
TRBD1 | TRBJ2-7 | TRBV25-1 | few | TGTGCCAGCAGTGAGGGGACAGGGGGCCGAAAGAGGTACGAGCAGTACTTC | CASSEGTGGRKRYEQYF
TRBD2 | TRBJ2-3 | TRBV7-2 | NA | TGTGCCAGCAGCTATATAGCGGGAGGCGCACCTGAGCAGTATTTT | CASSYIAGGAPEQYF
NA | TRBJ2-3 | TRBV6-4 | NA | TGTGCCAGCAGTGAAGAGGATTCCGGCACAGATACGCAGTATTTT | CASSEEDSGTDTQYF
NA | TRBJ1-6 | TRBV12-3/TRBV12-4 | NA | TGTGCCAGCAGTTTCAGCCCTAATTCACCCCTCCACTTT | CASSFSPNSPLHF
NA | TRBJ2-2 | TRBV2 | NA | TGTGCCAGCAGTGAACGGGGAGGGAACACCGGGGAGCTGTTTTTT | CASSERGGNTGELFF
NA | TRBJ1-5 | TRBV9 | NA | TGTGCCAGCAGCGGCCTAGGGGATAGCAATCAGCCCCAGCATTTT | CASSGLGDSNQPQHF
TRBD2 | TRBJ2-7 | TRBV6-2/TRBV6-3 | few | TGTGCCAGCAGTTACCGGGGGGACGAGCAGTACTTC | CASSYRGDEQYF
NA | TRBJ2-1 | TRBV20-1 | NA | TGCAGCTTTAATGAGCAGTTCTTC | CSFNEQFF
NA | TRBJ2-5 | TRBV2 | few | TGTGCCAGCGAGGACAGTGGAGAGACCCAGTACTTC | CASEDSGETQYF
TRBD1 | TRBJ1-5 | TRBV4-1 | NA | TGCGCCAGCAGCCAAGTGGGACAGGGACATCAGCCCCAGCATTTT | CASSQVGQGHQPQHF
NA | TRBJ2-5 | TRBV23-1 | few | TGCGCCAGCAGTCGCAACAGGGTATTGTACCAAGAGACCCAGTACTTC | CASSRNRVLYQETQYF
NA | TRBJ2-6 | TRBV7-2 | NA | TGTGCCAGCAGCTTAGCCGGGACTCAGTCCGGGGCCAACGTCCTGACTTTC | CASSLAGTQSGANVLTF
NA | TRBJ2-7 | TRBV7-2 | NA | TGTGCCAGCAGCACCGGCCTCGAGCAGTACTTC | CASSTGLEQYF
TRBD1 | TRBJ2-7 | TRBV27 | few | TGTGCCAGCCGAATCGGGCAGGGGGCCTACGAGCAGTACTTC | CASRIGQGAYEQYF
NA | TRBJ2-5 | TRBV15 | few | TGTGCCACCAGCAGGCCCCCCGGGCTCCAGACCCAGTACTTC | CATSRPPGLQTQYF
NA | TRBJ1-5 | TRBV6-1 | NA | TGTGCCAGCAGTGTCGACAGTAACAATCAGCCCCAGCATTTT | CASSVDSNNQPQHF
TRBD1 | TRBJ1-2 | TRBV28 | few | TGTGCCAGCACCGACCAGCCGGGACTCAGGGGGGGAGGCTACACCTTC | CASTDQPGLRGGGYTF
TRBD1 | TRBJ1-2 | TRBV27 | NA | TGTGCCAGCAGTTTAAGGGGGACAGGGTATGGCTACACCTTC | CASSLRGTGYGYTF
NA | TRBJ2-5 | TRBV5-1 | many | TGCGCCAGCAGCTTCGCAGGGGCGGAGACCCAGTACTTC | CASSFAGAETQYF
NA | TRBJ2-7 | TRBV11-2 | NA | TGTGCCAGCAGGCCCAAGCGTCCGGGGCACATCTCCTACGAGCAGTACTTC | CASRPKRPGHISYEQYF
TRBD2 | TRBJ2-1 | TRBV6-2/TRBV6-3 | NA | TGTGCCAGCAGTTCCACGCGTACTAGCGGGAGTCCAGATGAGCAGTTCTTC | CASSSTRTSGSPDEQFF
NA | TRBJ2-5 | TRBV5-1 | few | TGCGCCAGCAGCTTAAACCCAGGGTTGGAGACCCAGTACTTC | CASSLNPGLETQYF
NA | TRBJ2-7 | TRBV25-1 | NA | TGTGCCAGCAGTGAATTGGGGCAGGGATGGAACGAGCAGTACTTC | CASSELGQGWNEQYF
NA | TRBJ2-1 | TRBV7-9 | few | TGTGCCAGCAGCCTAACCGGGACGGATAACAATGAGCAGTTCTTC | CASSLTGTDNNEQFF
NA | TRBJ1-1 | TRBV6-1 | few | TGTGCCAGCAGTGATGCCCTACGGGGAGGTAGGACTGAAGCTTTCTTT | CASSDALRGGRTEAFF
TRBD1 | TRBJ1-1 | TRBV6-6 | few | TGTGCCAGCAGCCCGACAGGGGTGAAGGCTTTCTTT | CASSPTGVKAFF
TRBD2 | TRBJ2-1 | TRBV18 | few | TGTGCCAGCTCGCCGACTAGCGGGGTAGCCCTTTATTACAATGAGCAGTTCTTC | CASSPTSGVALYYNEQFF
NA | TRBJ2-5 | TRBV4-1 | NA | TGCGCCAGCAGCCAAGATCCCCCCGCGGGGCCCCAGGAGACCCAGTACTTC | CASSQDPPAGPQETQYF
TRBD1 | TRBJ1-5 | TRBV2 | few | TGTGCCAGCAGTCGGGAACAGGGGGGAAGCAATCAGCCCCAGCATTTT | CASSREQGGSNQPQHF
NA | TRBJ2-7 | TRBV7-9 | few | TGTGCCAGCAGCTTAGGTACTATCTACGAGCAGTACTTC | CASSLGTIYEQYF
TRBD1 | TRBJ1-5 | TRBV29-1 | NA | TGCAGCGTTGGGGACAGGCGGGTGGGCAATCAGCCCCAGCATTTT | CSVGDRRVGNQPQHF
NA | TRBJ1-1 | TRBV7-9 | NA | TGTGCCAGCAGCTTAGAAGGGGGAGGAACTGAAGCTTTCTTT | CASSLEGGGTEAFF
NA | TRBJ2-2 | TRBV6-6 | NA | TGTGCCAGCAGCCCTACCGGACGGAGAAACACCGGGGAGCTGTTTTTT | CASSPTGRRNTGELFF